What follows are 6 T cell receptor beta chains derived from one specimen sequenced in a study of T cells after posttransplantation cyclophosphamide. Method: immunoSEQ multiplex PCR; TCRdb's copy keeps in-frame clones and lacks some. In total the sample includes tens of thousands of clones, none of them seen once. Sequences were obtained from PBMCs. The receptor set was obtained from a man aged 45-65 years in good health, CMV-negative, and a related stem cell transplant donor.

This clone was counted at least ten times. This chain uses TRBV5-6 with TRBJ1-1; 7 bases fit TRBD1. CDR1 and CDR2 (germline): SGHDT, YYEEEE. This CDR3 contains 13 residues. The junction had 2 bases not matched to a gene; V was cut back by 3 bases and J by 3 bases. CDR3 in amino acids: CASSWDRDTEAFF. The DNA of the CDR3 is TGTGCCAGCAGCTGGGACAGAGACACTGAAGCTTTCTTT.

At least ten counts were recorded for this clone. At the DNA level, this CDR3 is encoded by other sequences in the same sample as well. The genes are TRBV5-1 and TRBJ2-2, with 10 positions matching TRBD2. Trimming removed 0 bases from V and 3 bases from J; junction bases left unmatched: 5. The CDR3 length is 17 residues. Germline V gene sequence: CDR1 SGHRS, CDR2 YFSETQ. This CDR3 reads CASSLAGLAGDTGELFF. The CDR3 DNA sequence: TGCGCCAGCAGCTTGGCTGGGCTAGCGGGGGACACCGGGGAGCTGTTTTTT.

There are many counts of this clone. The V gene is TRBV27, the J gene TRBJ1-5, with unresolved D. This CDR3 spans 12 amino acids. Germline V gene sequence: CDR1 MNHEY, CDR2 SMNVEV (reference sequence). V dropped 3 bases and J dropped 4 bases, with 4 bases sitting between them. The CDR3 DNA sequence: TGTGCCAGCAGTTTCCAGAATCAGCCCCAGCATTTT. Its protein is CASSFQNQPQHF.

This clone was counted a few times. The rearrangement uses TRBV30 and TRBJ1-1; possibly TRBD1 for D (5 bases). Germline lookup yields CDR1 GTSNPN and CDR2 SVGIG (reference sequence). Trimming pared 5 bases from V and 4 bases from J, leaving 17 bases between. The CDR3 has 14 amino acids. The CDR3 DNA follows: TGTGCCTGGGACCCGGGGGGGGGTTGCACTGAAGCTTTCTTT. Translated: CAWDPGGGCTEAFF.

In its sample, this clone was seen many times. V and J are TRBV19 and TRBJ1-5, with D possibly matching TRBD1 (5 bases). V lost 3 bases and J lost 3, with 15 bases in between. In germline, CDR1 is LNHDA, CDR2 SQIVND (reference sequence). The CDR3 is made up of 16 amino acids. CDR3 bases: TGTGCCAGTAGTATTAAAGTACAGGAGCTCAATCAGCCCCAGCATTTT. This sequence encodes CASSIKVQELNQPQHF.

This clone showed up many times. The CDR3 bases are TGCGCCAGCAGCTTGGGACCGACAGGGCTTAATGAAAAACTGTTTTTT. Its translation: CASSLGPTGLNEKLFF. The chain has TRBV5-1 and TRBJ1-4, with 7 bases lining up with TRBD1. CDR1 is SGHRS, CDR2 YFSETQ, per germline. J gave up 4 bases and V 0 bases, and 6 bases lay outside the gene matches. CDR3 length: 16 residues.